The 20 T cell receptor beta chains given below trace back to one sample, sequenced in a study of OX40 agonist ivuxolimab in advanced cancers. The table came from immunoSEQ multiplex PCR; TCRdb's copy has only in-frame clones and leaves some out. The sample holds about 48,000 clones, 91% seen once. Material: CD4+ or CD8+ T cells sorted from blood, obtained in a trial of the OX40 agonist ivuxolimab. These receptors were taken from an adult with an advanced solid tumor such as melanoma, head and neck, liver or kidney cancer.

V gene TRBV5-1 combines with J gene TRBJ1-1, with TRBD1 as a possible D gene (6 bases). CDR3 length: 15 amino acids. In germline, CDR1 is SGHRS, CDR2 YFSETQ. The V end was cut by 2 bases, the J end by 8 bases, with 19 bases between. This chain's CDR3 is CASSLRTGTMGEAFF. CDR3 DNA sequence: TGCGCCAGCAGCTTAAGGACCGGGACAATGGGGGAAGCTTTCTTT.

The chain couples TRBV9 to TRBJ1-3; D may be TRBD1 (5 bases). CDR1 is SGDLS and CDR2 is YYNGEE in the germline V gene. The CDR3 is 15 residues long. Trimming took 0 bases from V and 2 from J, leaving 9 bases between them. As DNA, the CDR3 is TGTGCCAGCAGCGTAGAAGGGGCGGCTGGAAACACCATATATTTT. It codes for CASSVEGAAGNTIYF.

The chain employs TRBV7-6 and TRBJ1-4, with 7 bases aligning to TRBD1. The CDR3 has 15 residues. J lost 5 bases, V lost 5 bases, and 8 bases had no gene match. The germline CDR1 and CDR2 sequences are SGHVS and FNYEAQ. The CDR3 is CASSGRDSGNEKLFF. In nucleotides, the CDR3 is TGTGCCAGCAGCGGCCGGGACAGTGGGAATGAAAAACTGTTTTTT.

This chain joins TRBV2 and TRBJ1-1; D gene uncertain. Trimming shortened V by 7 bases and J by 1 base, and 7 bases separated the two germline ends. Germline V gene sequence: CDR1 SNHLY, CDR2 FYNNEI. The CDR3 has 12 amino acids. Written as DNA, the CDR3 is TGTGCCAGCACTCGGAGGAACACTGAAGCTTTCTTT. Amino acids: CASTRRNTEAFF. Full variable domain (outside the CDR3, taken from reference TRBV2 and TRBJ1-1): EPEVTQTPSHQVTQMGQEVILRCVPISNHLYFYWYRQILGQKVEFLVSFYNNEISEKSEIFDDQFSVERPDGSNFTLKIRSTKLEDSAMYFCASTRRNTEAFFGQGTRLTVV.

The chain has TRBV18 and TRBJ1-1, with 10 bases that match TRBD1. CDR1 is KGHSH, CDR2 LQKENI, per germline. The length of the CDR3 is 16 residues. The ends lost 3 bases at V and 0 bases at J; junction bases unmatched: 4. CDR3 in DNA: TGTGCCAGCTCACCCGGGGACAGGGGCGTGAACACTGAAGCTTTCTTT. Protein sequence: CASSPGDRGVNTEAFF.

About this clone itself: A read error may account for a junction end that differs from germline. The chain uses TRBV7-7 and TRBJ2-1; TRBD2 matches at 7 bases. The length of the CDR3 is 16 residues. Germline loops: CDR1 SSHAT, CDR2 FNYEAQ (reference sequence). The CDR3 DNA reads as TGTGCTAGCAGCTCCACACAGAGCGGGGCTTACAATGAGCAGTTCTTC. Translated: CASSSTQSGAYNEQFF.

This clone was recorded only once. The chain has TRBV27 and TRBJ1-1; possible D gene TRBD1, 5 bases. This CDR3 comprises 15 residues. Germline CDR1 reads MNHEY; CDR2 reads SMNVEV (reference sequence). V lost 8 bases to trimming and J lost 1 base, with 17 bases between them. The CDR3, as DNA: TGTGCCAGCCTAGGGACGTTCATCGGGAACACTGAAGCTTTCTTT. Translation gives CASLGTFIGNTEAFF.

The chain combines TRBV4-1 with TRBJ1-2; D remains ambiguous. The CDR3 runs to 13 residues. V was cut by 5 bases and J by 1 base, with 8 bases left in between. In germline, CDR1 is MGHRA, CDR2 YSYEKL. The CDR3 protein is CASSLDVNYGYTF. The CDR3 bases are TGCGCCAGCAGCTTGGACGTTAACTATGGCTACACCTTC.

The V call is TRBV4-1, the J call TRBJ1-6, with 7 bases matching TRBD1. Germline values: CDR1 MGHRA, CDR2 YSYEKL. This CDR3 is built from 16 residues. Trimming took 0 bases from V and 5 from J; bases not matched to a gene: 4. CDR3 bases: TGCGCCAGCAGCCAAGAGCCGGGACAGCATAATTCACCCCTCCACTTT. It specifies CASSQEPGQHNSPLHF.

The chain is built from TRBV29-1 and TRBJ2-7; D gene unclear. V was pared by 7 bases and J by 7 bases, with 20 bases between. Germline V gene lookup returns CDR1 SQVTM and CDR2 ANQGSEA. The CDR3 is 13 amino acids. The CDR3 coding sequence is TGCAGCGGCATGGAAGATAACGGGTGGGAGCAGTACTTC. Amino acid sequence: CSGMEDNGWEQYF.

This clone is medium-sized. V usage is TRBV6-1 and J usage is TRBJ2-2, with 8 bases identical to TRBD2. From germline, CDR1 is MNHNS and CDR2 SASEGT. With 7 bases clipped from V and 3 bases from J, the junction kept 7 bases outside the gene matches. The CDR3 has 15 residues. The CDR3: CASKAGGPHTGELFF. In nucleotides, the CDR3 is TGTGCCAGCAAGGCGGGGGGCCCCCACACCGGGGAGCTGTTTTTT.

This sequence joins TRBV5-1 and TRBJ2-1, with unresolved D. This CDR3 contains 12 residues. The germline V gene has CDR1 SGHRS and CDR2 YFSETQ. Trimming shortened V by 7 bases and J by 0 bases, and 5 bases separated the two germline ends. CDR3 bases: TGCGCCAGCGCTAGCTCCTACAATGAGCAGTTCTTC. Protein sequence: CASASSYNEQFF. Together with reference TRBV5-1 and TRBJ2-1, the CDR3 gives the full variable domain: KAGVTQTPRYLIKTRGQQVTLSCSPISGHRSVSWYQQTPGQGLQFLFEYFSETQRNKGNFPGRFSGRQFSNSRSEMNVSTLELGDSALYLCASASSYNEQFFGPGTRLTVL.

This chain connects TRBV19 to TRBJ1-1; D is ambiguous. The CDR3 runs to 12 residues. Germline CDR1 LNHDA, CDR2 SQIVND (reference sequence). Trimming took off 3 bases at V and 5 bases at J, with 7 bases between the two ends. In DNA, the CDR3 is TGTGCCAGTAGTATGGGGAGAACTGAAGCTTTCTTT. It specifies CASSMGRTEAFF. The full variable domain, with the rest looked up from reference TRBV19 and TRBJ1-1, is DGGITQSPKYLFRKEGQNVTLSCEQNLNHDAMYWYRQDPGQGLRLIYYSQIVNDFQKGDIAEGYSVSREKKESFPLTVTSAQKNPTAFYLCASSMGRTEAFFGQGTRLTVV.

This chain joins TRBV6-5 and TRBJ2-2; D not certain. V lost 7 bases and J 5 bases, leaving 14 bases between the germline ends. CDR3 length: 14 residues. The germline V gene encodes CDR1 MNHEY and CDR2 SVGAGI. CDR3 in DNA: TGTGCCAGCACTTGGGCAGCCACGACCGGGGAGCTGTTTTTT. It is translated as CASTWAATTGELFF.

DNA for the CDR3: TGTGCCAGCAGCAAAGGGGAACAGTTCAGCTCCTACGAGCAGTACGTC. Its translation: CASSKGEQFSSYEQYV. The chain has TRBV21-1 and TRBJ2-7. TRBV21-1 is deemed a pseudogene. This CDR3 is 16 amino acids long.

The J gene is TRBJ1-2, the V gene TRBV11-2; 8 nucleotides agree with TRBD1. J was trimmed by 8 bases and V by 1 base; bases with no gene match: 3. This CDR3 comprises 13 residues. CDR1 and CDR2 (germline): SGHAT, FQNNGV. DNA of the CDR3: TGTGCCAGCAGCTTAGGGACAGGGAGCGGCTACACCTTC. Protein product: CASSLGTGSGYTF.

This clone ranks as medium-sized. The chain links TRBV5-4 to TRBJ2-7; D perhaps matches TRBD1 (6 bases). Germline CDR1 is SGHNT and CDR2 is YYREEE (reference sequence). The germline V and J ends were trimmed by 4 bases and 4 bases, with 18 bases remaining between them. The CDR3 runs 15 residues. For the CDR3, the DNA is TGTGCCAGCAGCCAAGAACAGGGATCGGGATACGAGCAGTACTTC. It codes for CASSQEQGSGYEQYF.

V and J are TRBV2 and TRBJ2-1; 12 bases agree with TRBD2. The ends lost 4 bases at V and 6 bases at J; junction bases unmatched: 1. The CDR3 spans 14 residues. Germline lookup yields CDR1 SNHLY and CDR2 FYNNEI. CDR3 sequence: CASSASGGANEQFF. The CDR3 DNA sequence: TGTGCCAGCAGTGCTAGCGGGGGGGCCAATGAGCAGTTCTTC.

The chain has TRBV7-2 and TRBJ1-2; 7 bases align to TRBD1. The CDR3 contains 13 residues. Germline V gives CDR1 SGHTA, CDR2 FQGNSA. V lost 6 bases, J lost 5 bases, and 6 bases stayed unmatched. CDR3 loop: CASSSGQVYGYTF. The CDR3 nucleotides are TGTGCCAGCAGTAGTGGACAGGTGTATGGCTACACCTTC.

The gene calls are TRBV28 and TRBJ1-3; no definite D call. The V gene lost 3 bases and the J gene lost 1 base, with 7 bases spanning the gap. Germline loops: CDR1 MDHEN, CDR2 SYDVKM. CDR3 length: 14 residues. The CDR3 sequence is CASSFQGSGNTIYF. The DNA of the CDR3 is TGTGCCAGCAGTTTTCAAGGATCTGGAAACACCATATATTTT.